The 2 T cell receptor beta chains listed next were all sequenced from one sample in a study of cytomegalovirus exposure and HLA in healthy donors. A multiplex PCR was run with 60 Vbeta primers and 13 Jbeta primers. Profiled with immunoSEQ multiplex PCR; TCRdb holds only in-frame clones, not every one. The data show approximately 170,000 clones, roughly 71% seen once. The source material was PBMCs. These receptors were taken from a male donor in good health and CMV-seropositive.

This chain uses TRBV5-1 with TRBJ1-4; D is possibly TRBD1 (6 bases). CDR3 size: 16 residues. Germline-derived CDR1 and CDR2 are SGHRS and YFSETQ. Trimming shortened V by 3 bases and J by 8 bases, and 20 bases separated the two germline ends. Here the CDR3 reads CASSWRGGGAYEKLFF. In nucleotides, the CDR3 is TGCGCCAGCAGCTGGCGAGGTGGGGGGGCGTACGAAAAACTGTTTTTT.

CDR3 coding DNA: TGTGCCACCAGCAGGTTGGTAGTAGCGGGGGCCACCATAAGATTCACAGATACGCAGTATTTT. Amino acids: CATSRLVVAGATIRFTDTQYF. J is TRBJ2-3 and V is TRBV15; TRBD2 agrees at 9 bases. Unmatched junction bases numbered 21, after V lost 3 bases and J lost 2 bases. The CDR3 covers 21 residues. Germline CDR1 LNHNV, CDR2 YYDKDF (reference sequence).